The next 28 T cell receptor beta chains were all read from a single sample in a study of regulatory T cells. Study-wide results and caveats: In CD3G-deficient patients, conventional CD4+ T cells were enriched for hydrophobic CDR3 residues at positions 6 and 7.

The PCR used 52 TRBV and 13 TRBJ primers. TCRdb's table, derived via immunoSEQ multiplex PCR, lists solely in-frame clones and lacks some. The data show approximately 31,000 clones, about 93% seen once. The antigens of these receptors remain unknown. Sequencing was performed on conventional CD4+ T cells sorted from blood. The receptors shown here come from a child between 2 and 9 years old with CD3G deficiency.

The J gene is TRBJ2-7, the V gene TRBV7-8; D remains unclear. Germline V gives CDR1 SGHVS, CDR2 FQNEAQ. This CDR3 has 12 amino acids. The germline V and J ends were trimmed by 5 bases and 7 bases, with 12 bases remaining between them. The CDR3 nucleotides are TGTGCCAGCAGCCGCCTCACCGGGGAGCAGTACTTC. It translates to CASSRLTGEQYF.

The chain links TRBV18 to TRBJ2-3; tentatively, D is TRBD2 (6 bases). The V gene's germline CDR1 is KGHSH and CDR2 LQKENI. The CDR3 is 15 amino acids. V was clipped by 4 bases and J by 0 bases, with 11 bases between them. The CDR3 reads CASSLSGSSTDTQYF. The CDR3 bases are TGTGCCAGCTCACTTAGCGGATCCAGCACAGATACGCAGTATTTT.

J is TRBJ2-7 and V is TRBV4-1, with D uncertain. Germline V CDR1 and CDR2: MGHRA, YSYEKL. The CDR3 consists of 12 residues. V gave up 4 bases and J gave up 6 bases, with 10 bases separating them. The DNA of the CDR3 is TGCGCCAGCAGCCCAGGACCGGGCGAGCAGTACTTC. Residues: CASSPGPGEQYF.

The chain employs TRBV7-9 and TRBJ2-6; 7 bases are shared with TRBD1. Trimming at V came to 7 bases and at J to 1 base, leaving 10 bases not matched to a gene. The length of the CDR3 is 17 residues. CDR1 and CDR2 (germline): SEHNR, FQNEAQ (reference sequence). DNA for the CDR3: TGTGCCAGCACCCCCGGCAGGGGGTCGTCTGGGGCCAACGTCCTGACTTTC. It encodes CASTPGRGSSGANVLTF.

The chain joins TRBV6-1 to TRBJ1-1; maybe TRBD1 (6 bases). This CDR3 is built from 13 residues. The germline gives CDR1 MNHNS, CDR2 SASEGT. Deletions cut 8 bases from V and 3 bases from J, with 13 bases between. The CDR3, as DNA: TGTGCCAGCGGGACACAACGGGACACTGAAGCTTTCTTT. It is translated as CASGTQRDTEAFF.

The chain couples TRBV28 to TRBJ2-1; D gene uncertain. This CDR3 contains 13 residues. V gave up 7 bases and J gave up 10 bases, with 17 bases separating them. The germline V gene has CDR1 MDHEN and CDR2 SYDVKM. In DNA form, the CDR3 reads TGTGCCAGCAACAAAATATCGGTCGGCGAGCAGTTCTTC. Protein: CASNKISVGEQFF.

The CDR3 DNA reads TGTGCCAGTAGGGCCTCCATGGGCGGGCAGTTCTTC. It is translated as CASRASMGGQFF. V is TRBV19 and J is TRBJ2-1; D gene uncertain. CDR1 and CDR2 from the germline V gene are LNHDA and SQIVND (reference sequence). Trimming took off 6 bases at V and 12 bases at J, with 15 bases between the two ends. This CDR3 is 12 amino acids long.

The chain is built from TRBV6-1 and TRBJ1-2; D gene ambiguous. Germline values: CDR1 MNHNS, CDR2 SASEGT. Trimming took off 2 bases at V and 4 bases at J, with 5 bases between the two ends. CDR3 length: 12 residues. This CDR3 reads CASSEPGYGYTF. Written as DNA, the CDR3 is TGTGCCAGCAGTGAACCTGGCTATGGCTACACCTTC.

V usage is TRBV5-1 and J usage is TRBJ2-1, with D maybe TRBD2 (6 bases). Germline CDR1 and CDR2: SGHRS and YFSETQ. The CDR3 sequence is 14 residues long. V gave up 5 bases and J gave up 5 bases, with 14 bases separating them. The CDR3 reads CASSTSPSNNEQFF. The CDR3 region has the DNA TGCGCCAGCAGTACTAGCCCTTCCAACAATGAGCAGTTCTTC.

The chain recombines TRBV9 with TRBJ2-5, with D tentatively TRBD2 (5 bases). Deletions cut 0 bases from V and 1 base from J, with 7 bases between. Germline V lookup: CDR1 SGDLS, CDR2 YYNGEE. CDR3 length: 14 amino acids. The DNA of the CDR3 is TGTGCCAGCAGCGTAGAAAGCGGCCAAGAGACCCAGTACTTC. Translation gives CASSVESGQETQYF.

The rearrangement joins TRBV18 to TRBJ2-1, with D tentatively TRBD1 or TRBD2 (5 bases each). CDR1 is KGHSH and CDR2 is LQKENI in the germline V gene. The V end was cut by 4 bases, the J end by 10 bases, with 14 bases between. This CDR3 comprises 13 residues. CDR3 DNA: TGTGCCAGCTCACTTCAGTCGGGGCTCGAGCAGTTCTTC. It yields the protein CASSLQSGLEQFF.

V is TRBV11-3 and J is TRBJ1-2, with a possible D match to TRBD1 (5 bases). Trimming took 4 bases from V and 7 from J, leaving 31 bases between them. This CDR3 region has 19 residues. Germline V gives CDR1 SGHNT, CDR2 YENEEA. The CDR3 bases are TGTGCCAGCAGCTCCCCACCTATACCCCAGGGTGGCTGGGCAGGTGGCTACACCTTC. Protein: CASSSPPIPQGGWAGGYTF.

V usage is TRBV27 and J usage is TRBJ2-1, with D perhaps TRBD1 (6 bases). CDR3 length: 16 amino acids. Germline-derived CDR1 and CDR2 are MNHEY and SMNVEV (reference sequence). Trimming stripped 4 bases from V and 6 bases from J, with 19 bases between. The CDR3 here is CASSSFRGKGSNEQFF. The CDR3 DNA reads as TGTGCCAGCAGTTCCTTCAGGGGTAAAGGTTCCAATGAGCAGTTCTTC.

The V gene is TRBV10-3, the J gene TRBJ2-7; D is perhaps TRBD1 (6 bases). The CDR3 sequence is 13 residues long. The V and J ends lost 10 bases and 6 bases respectively, with 19 bases between them. Germline assignment: CDR1 ENHRY and CDR2 SYGVKD. The CDR3 DNA follows: TGTGCCACCGGGCAGGGGAAGTGGAGCGAGCAGTACTTC. Its protein is CATGQGKWSEQYF.

The V call is TRBV7-9, the J call TRBJ1-4, with D possibly matching TRBD1 (6 bases). Germline V lookup: CDR1 SEHNR, CDR2 FQNEAQ (reference sequence). CDR3 length: 15 residues. Trimming pared 3 bases from V and 7 bases from J, leaving 15 bases between. CDR3 residues: CASSFGRQEVEKLFF. DNA for the CDR3: TGTGCCAGCAGCTTCGGGCGACAGGAGGTTGAAAAACTGTTTTTT.

The rearrangement joins TRBV6-1 to TRBJ2-7; the D is unclear. Germline-derived CDR1 and CDR2 are MNHNS and SASEGT. Between the trimmed V and J ends, which lost 8 bases and 0 bases, there was a span of 14 bases. The CDR3 length is 14 residues. CDR3 amino acids: CASQIMDFSYEQYF. Written as DNA, the CDR3 is TGTGCCAGCCAGATTATGGATTTCTCCTACGAGCAGTACTTC.

This chain connects TRBV6-1 to TRBJ2-7; 9 nucleotides line up with TRBD1. Germline V gene data show CDR1 as MNHNS and CDR2 as SASEGT. CDR3 length: 13 amino acids. J lost 2 bases, V lost 5 bases, and 1 base had no gene match. The CDR3 DNA reads TGTGCCAGCAGTAGGACAGGGGCCTACGAGCAGTACTTC. Its protein is CASSRTGAYEQYF.

The chain employs TRBV6-1 and TRBJ2-7, with 7 bases aligning to TRBD2. Germline CDR1 and CDR2: MNHNS and SASEGT. V dropped 7 bases and J dropped 4; count of bases not matched to a gene: 7. The CDR3 length is 13 residues. The chain's CDR3 is CASTRDYKYEQYF. CDR3 sequence (DNA): TGTGCCAGCACCCGGGACTATAAATACGAGCAGTACTTC.

The V gene is TRBV28, the J gene TRBJ2-3; possibly TRBD1 or TRBD2 for D (7 bases each). The CDR3 sequence is 14 residues long. Trimming took off 8 bases at V and 2 bases at J, with 14 bases between the two ends. The germline V gene encodes CDR1 MDHEN and CDR2 SYDVKM. DNA for the CDR3: TGTGCCAGCGGATCAGGGGGGGACACAGATACGCAGTATTTT. Translation: CASGSGGDTDTQYF.

The V gene is TRBV5-1, the J gene TRBJ1-3; D is ambiguous. The V gene's germline CDR1 is SGHRS and CDR2 YFSETQ. Trimming took off 3 bases at V and 0 bases at J, with 10 bases between the two ends. The CDR3 consists of 15 residues. In DNA form, the CDR3 reads TGCGCCAGCAGCTCCCTCGGGTTCTCTGGAAACACCATATATTTT. Amino acid sequence: CASSSLGFSGNTIYF.

The rearrangement uses TRBV28 and TRBJ2-7; 7 bases align to TRBD2. This CDR3 spans 13 amino acids. Germline V lookup: CDR1 MDHEN, CDR2 SYDVKM. The trim removed 3 bases at V and 5 bases at J, leaving 4 bases unmatched. The CDR3 region has the DNA TGTGCCAGCAGTTTCGCAGGGAGGGACGAGCAGTACTTC. It yields the protein CASSFAGRDEQYF.

The V and J genes are TRBV5-1 and TRBJ2-2; D is perhaps TRBD1 (7 bases). There are 17 residues in the CDR3. Deletions cut 2 bases from V and 6 bases from J, with 20 bases between. Germline CDR1 and CDR2: SGHRS and YFSETQ. As DNA, the CDR3 is TGCGCCAGCAGCTTAAGGCCGACAGGGAGCGGGTCCGGGGAGCTGTTTTTT. Translated: CASSLRPTGSGSGELFF.

V and J are TRBV28 and TRBJ1-2; D gene ambiguous. The CDR3 spans 16 residues. Germline CDR1 MDHEN, CDR2 SYDVKM. V was cut by 4 bases and J by 3 bases, with 18 bases left in between. CDR3 sequence: CASSSPSAGLHYGYTF. CDR3 DNA: TGTGCCAGCAGTTCGCCCTCAGCCGGGCTTCACTATGGCTACACCTTC.

The V and J genes are TRBV6-5 and TRBJ2-3, with D tentatively TRBD1 or TRBD2 (5 bases each). The length of the CDR3 is 16 residues. V dropped 0 bases and J dropped 0 bases, with 10 bases sitting between them. CDR1 and CDR2 from the germline V gene are MNHEY and SVGAGI. The CDR3 DNA sequence: TGTGCCAGCAGTTACTCGAGAGGGGCGAGCACAGATACGCAGTATTTT. Encoded protein: CASSYSRGASTDTQYF.

The chain is built from TRBV23-1 and TRBJ2-4; D is unresolved. TRBV23-1 is an open reading frame whose function is uncertain. CDR3 length: 16 amino acids. Trimming stripped 3 bases from V and 3 bases from J, with 15 bases between. The CDR3 loop is CASSHSLDRYKNIQYF. Here the CDR3 DNA reads TGCGCCAGCAGTCATAGTTTAGACCGGTACAAAAACATTCAGTACTTC.

The gene calls are TRBV7-9 and TRBJ1-2; weak D call: TRBD1 (6 bases). Per germline, CDR1 SEHNR and CDR2 FQNEAQ (reference sequence). V lost 2 bases to trimming and J lost 6 bases, with 10 bases between them. This CDR3 contains 13 residues. CDR3 coding DNA: TGTGCCAGCAGCTTACCCGGACAGCATGGCTACACCTTC. Protein product: CASSLPGQHGYTF. The entire variable domain, with the rest obtained from reference TRBV7-9 and TRBJ1-2, is as follows: DTGVSQNPRHKITKRGQNVTFRCDPISEHNRLYWYRQTLGQGPEFLTYFQNEAQLEKSRLLSDRFSAERPKGSFSTLEIQRTEQGDSAMYLCASSLPGQHGYTFGSGTRLTVV.

The gene calls are TRBV10-3 and TRBJ2-3; D remains ambiguous. The CDR3 has 14 amino acids. The V and J ends lost 4 bases and 2 bases respectively, with 10 bases between them. CDR1 is ENHRY and CDR2 is SYGVKD in the germline V gene. The CDR3 nucleotides are TGTGCCATCAGTGCGGGCAGACTCACAGATACGCAGTATTTT. This gives the protein CAISAGRLTDTQYF.

This chain joins TRBV6-1 and TRBJ2-7; tentatively, D is TRBD1 (6 bases). The CDR3 consists of 15 residues. Trimming stripped 2 bases from V and 3 bases from J, with 14 bases between. Germline V gene lookup returns CDR1 MNHNS and CDR2 SASEGT. CDR3 sequence reads: CASSEPPQGSYEQYF. The CDR3 nucleotides are TGTGCCAGCAGTGAACCACCCCAGGGGAGCTACGAGCAGTACTTC.